These 9 T cell receptor beta chains were all obtained from the same sample, sequenced in a study of cytomegalovirus exposure and HLA in healthy donors. The PCR made use of 60 Vbeta and 13 Jbeta primers. Assay: immunoSEQ multiplex PCR; the TCRdb copy retains only in-frame clones and omits some. Of 150,000 to 180,000 clones detected, about four fifths appear once; the ten largest clones hold 2.8%. The sequenced sample was PBMCs. All receptors come from a man aged 18-30 years in good health and CMV-seronegative.

The chain employs TRBV7-8 and TRBJ1-6; the match to TRBD1 covers 7 bases. This CDR3 region has 17 residues. Trimming took 4 bases from V and 0 from J; bases not matched to a gene: 6. Germline CDR1 reads SGHVS; CDR2 reads FQNEAQ. CDR3 in DNA: TGTGCCAGCAGCTACAGGGGTGCGAGCTCCTATAATTCACCCCTCCACTTT. It encodes CASSYRGASSYNSPLHF.

The V gene is TRBV13, the J gene TRBJ2-7, with TRBD1 matching over 9 bases. V was clipped by 5 bases and J by 4 bases; unmatched bases: 9. In germline, CDR1 is PRHDT, CDR2 FYEKMQ (reference sequence). The CDR3 length is 15 residues. The CDR3 sequence: CASSITGGALYEQYF. The CDR3 DNA reads as TGTGCCAGCAGCATAACAGGGGGCGCGTTGTACGAGCAGTACTTC. The variable domain in full, completed from reference TRBV13 and TRBJ2-7, reads AAGVIQSPRHLIKEKRETATLKCYPIPRHDTVYWYQQGPGQDPQFLISFYEKMQSDKGSIPDRFSAQQFSDYHSELNMSSLELGDSALYFCASSITGGALYEQYFGPGTRLTVT.

V usage is TRBV18 and J usage is TRBJ2-7; 10 bases align to TRBD1. Per the germline V gene, CDR1 is KGHSH and CDR2 is LQKENI. V lost 6 bases to trimming and J lost 2 bases; unmatched junction nucleotides: 4. There are 14 residues in the CDR3. The CDR3 loop reads CASSPGTGAYEQYV. The DNA of the CDR3 is TGTGCCAGCTCCCCCGGGACAGGGGCCTACGAGCAGTACGTC.

The chain recombines TRBV9 with TRBJ1-3, with TRBD1 identical over 11 bases. The V and J ends lost 2 bases and 0 bases, in that order; junction bases with no gene match: 7. In germline, CDR1 is SGDLS, CDR2 YYNGEE. The CDR3 has 18 amino acids. CDR3 nucleotides: TGTGCCAGCAGCGTCCTAGGGACAGGGGGGTTCTCTGGAAACACCATATATTTT. Translating gives CASSVLGTGGFSGNTIYF.

The CDR3 DNA follows: TGTGCCAGCAGCCCGGGACAGGGGGAGTATGGCTACACCTTC. Its protein product is CASSPGQGEYGYTF. The chain combines TRBV7-2 with TRBJ1-2; 11 nucleotides align to TRBD1. The junction had 4 bases not matched to a gene; V was cut back by 5 bases and J by 5 bases. Germline CDR1 and CDR2: SGHTA and FQGNSA. The CDR3 loop spans 14 amino acids.

V usage is TRBV25-1 and J usage is TRBJ2-5; maybe TRBD2 (6 bases). Between the trimmed V and J ends, which lost 5 bases and 5 bases, there was a span of 9 bases. CDR1 is MGHDK and CDR2 is SYGVNS in the germline V gene. The CDR3 consists of 12 residues. CDR3 coding DNA: TGTGCCAGCAGTTTGGGGAGGGAGACCCAGTACTTC. It encodes CASSLGRETQYF.

V usage is TRBV7-3 and J usage is TRBJ2-1, with 7 bases matching TRBD2. The V segment lost 5 bases and the J segment 1 base; nucleotides outside the gene matches: 11. The V gene's germline CDR1 is SGHTA and CDR2 FQGTGA. The CDR3 runs 17 residues. In DNA form, the CDR3 reads TGTGCCAGCAGCCCATCGCCCGCCGGGAGGTCCTACAATGAGCAGTTCTTC. Residues: CASSPSPAGRSYNEQFF.

This clone appeared a few times. V gene TRBV11-2 combines with J gene TRBJ2-7; D unclear. In germline, CDR1 is SGHAT, CDR2 FQNNGV. This CDR3 contains 13 residues. Trimming stripped 1 base from V and 0 bases from J, with 4 bases between. In DNA, the CDR3 is TGTGCCAGCAGCTTAGCGAGCTCCTACGAGCAGTACTTC. Protein: CASSLASSYEQYF.

V and J are TRBV25-1 and TRBJ1-2; 7 bases match TRBD1. The V and J ends lost 2 bases and 3 bases, in that order; junction bases with no gene match: 9. This CDR3 has 16 residues. Germline CDR1 and CDR2: MGHDK and SYGVNS. The CDR3 region is CASSEVIGTDHYGYTF. Written as DNA, the CDR3 is TGTGCCAGCAGTGAAGTTATAGGGACAGATCACTATGGCTACACCTTC.